This T cell receptor beta chain was identified during a study of blood T cell repertoires in COVID-19. Study as a whole: Material from acute and convalescent COVID-19 was sourced from the United States, Italy and Spain. In each case, the material was cDNA or gDNA derived from T cells, B-cell-depleted T cells, or PBMCs.

Libraries were prepared by immunoSEQ multiplex PCR; TCRdb keeps only in-frame clonotypes and omits some of them. The sample has fewer than 400,000 clones; 85% to 95% are singletons. The CDR3 length is 14 residues. V shed 6 bases, J shed 5 bases, and the junction held 5 bases outside the gene matches. Germline CDR1 reads MNHEY; CDR2 reads SMNVEV (reference sequence). The V gene is TRBV27, the J gene TRBJ2-1; 9 positions agree with TRBD1. The sequence was obtained from a woman younger than 45 who had been exposed to COVID-19. Sequenced: PBMCs or T cells enriched from blood (not recorded which). For the CDR3, the DNA is TGTGCCAGCAGGCCGGGACAGGGCGACAATGAGCAGTTCTTC. It yields the protein CASRPGQGDNEQFF.